These 20 T cell receptor beta chains originate from one sample sequenced in a study of T cells in Graves' hyperthyroidism and ophthalmopathy. RNA transcripts served as the template for amplifying TCR beta CDR3 regions. Using the HTBI primer set, a first-round RT-PCR was run on the TCR CDR3. TCRdb recomputed calls from the multiplex PCR reads with MiXCR, one row per CDR3 protein. The sample lists around 200,000 distinct CDR3 sequences, around 18% occurring once. Input material: blood. The origin of the receptors is a man aged 35 to 55 with Graves' hyperthyroidism.

This clonotype was counted at least ten times. This chain joins TRBV4-3 and TRBJ2-5; D gene uncertain. Germline assignment: CDR1 LGHNA and CDR2 YSLEER. The CDR3 extends over 13 amino acids. V was cut by 3 bases and J by 3 bases, with 8 bases left in between. Here the CDR3 DNA reads TGCGCCAGCAGCCACGACGAGAAAGAGACCCAGTACTTC. Encoded protein: CASSHDEKETQYF.

The chain couples TRBV18 to TRBJ2-7; TRBD1 agrees at 7 bases. The CDR3 runs to 15 residues. V shed 2 bases, J shed 1 base, and the junction held 5 bases outside the gene matches. In germline, CDR1 is KGHSH, CDR2 LQKENI. The CDR3 DNA reads as TGTGCCAGCTCACCAGCCGGACAGGTTTCCTACGAGCAGTACTTC. This encodes CASSPAGQVSYEQYF.

This clonotype came up many times. This sequence joins TRBV7-2 and TRBJ2-3; the D is unclear. V was shortened by 1 base and J by 6 bases, with 8 bases between the two germline ends. This CDR3 has 13 residues. Germline CDR1 is SGHTA and CDR2 is FQGNSA. The CDR3 DNA sequence: TGTGCCAGCAGCTTAGTGCCCGGGGATACGCAGTATTTT. Translated, it gives CASSLVPGDTQYF.

This clonotype was seen at least ten times. The chain combines TRBV20-1 with TRBJ2-7; 10 bases fit TRBD2. Germline CDR1 DFQATT, CDR2 SNEGSKA (reference sequence). This CDR3 contains 15 residues. The V and J ends lost 1 base and 0 bases, in that order; junction bases with no gene match: 3. CDR3 in DNA: TGCAGTGCTAGAGGGCTAGCGGGGGACTCCTACGAGCAGTACTTC. This encodes CSARGLAGDSYEQYF.

In its sample, this clonotype was seen once. This may come from a read error, since a much larger clone is one base off. The rearrangement joins TRBV20-1 to TRBJ1-5; D remains unclear. Germline assignment: CDR1 DFQATT and CDR2 SNEGSKA (reference sequence). This CDR3 is 13 amino acids long. V was clipped by 3 bases and J by 2 bases, with 8 bases between them. The CDR3 DNA sequence: TGCAGTGCTAGTGGGTTTGGCAATCAGCCCCAGCATTTT. Translating it yields CSASGFGNQPQHF.

The chain is built from TRBV15 and TRBJ1-4; D is unclear. The CDR3 runs 13 residues. CDR1 is LNHNV, CDR2 YYDKDF, per germline (reference sequence). V was cut by 0 bases and J by 8 bases, with 7 bases left in between. CDR3 in DNA: TGTGCCACCAGCAGAGATTATTACGAAAAACTGTTTTTT. It codes for CATSRDYYEKLFF.

In DNA, the CDR3 is TGTGCCAGCAGTTTATTGTGGGGGCGGGACACCGGGGAGCTGTTTTTT. Amino acid sequence: CASSLLWGRDTGELFF. The chain recombines TRBV7-2 with TRBJ2-2; possible D gene TRBD1, 6 bases. Germline CDR1 is SGHTA and CDR2 is FQGNSA. There are 16 residues in the CDR3. V dropped 6 bases and J dropped 3 bases, with 17 bases sitting between them.

At least ten counts were recorded for this clonotype. This chain uses TRBV2 with TRBJ2-1, with TRBD1 as a possible D gene (6 bases). This CDR3 has 13 residues. Germline lookup yields CDR1 SNHLY and CDR2 FYNNEI. Trimming cost V 6 bases and J 6 bases, with 12 bases left between them. The CDR3 here is CASRGAAPNEQFF. The CDR3 nucleotides read TGTGCCAGCAGGGGGGCGGCCCCCAATGAGCAGTTCTTC.

This clonotype was seen ten or more times. V usage is TRBV7-8 and J usage is TRBJ2-1, with unresolved D. Germline V gene lookup returns CDR1 SGHVS and CDR2 FQNEAQ. The V end lost 5 bases, the J end lost 0 bases, and 5 bases lay between the germline ends. This CDR3 comprises 13 residues. CDR3 region: CASSLSSYNEQFF. The CDR3 nucleotides read TGTGCCAGCAGCCTCAGCTCCTACAATGAGCAGTTCTTC.

There are a few counts of this clonotype. The V and J genes are TRBV4-2 and TRBJ1-5, with no clear D. The CDR3 is made up of 16 amino acids. With 0 bases removed from V and 4 bases from J, the gap between germline ends came to 13 bases. The V gene's germline CDR1 is LGHNA and CDR2 YNFKEQ. CDR3 coding DNA: TGTGCCAGCAGCCAAGATACTACAAAATTGAATCAGCCCCAGCATTTT. The encoded protein is CASSQDTTKLNQPQHF.

Ten or more counts support this clonotype. The rearrangement links TRBV7-2 to TRBJ2-7; TRBD1 matches 7 bases. This CDR3 spans 15 amino acids. CDR1 is SGHTA, CDR2 FQGNSA, per germline. V dropped 3 bases and J dropped 2; count of bases not matched to a gene: 7. This chain's CDR3 is CASSFDRVETYEQYF. CDR3 coding DNA: TGTGCCAGCAGCTTCGACAGGGTGGAGACCTACGAGCAGTACTTC.

In its sample, this clonotype was seen a few times. The chain has TRBV5-8 and TRBJ1-5; unclear D gene. Germline V gene data show CDR1 as SGHTS and CDR2 as YDEGEE. This CDR3 comprises 12 residues. V dropped 3 bases and J dropped 8 bases, with 9 bases sitting between them. The CDR3 loop reads CASSSTWEPQHF. Written as DNA, the CDR3 is TGTGCCAGCAGCTCGACATGGGAGCCCCAGCATTTT.

This clonotype appeared many times. This sequence joins TRBV7-9 and TRBJ2-3, with D maybe TRBD2 (5 bases). There are 17 residues in the CDR3. Germline CDR1 is SEHNR and CDR2 is FQNEAQ (reference sequence). Trimming took off 5 bases at V and 0 bases at J, with 18 bases between the two ends. The CDR3 loop is CASSLPTRPYSTDTQYF. The CDR3 bases are TGTGCCAGCAGCCTACCAACTAGACCATATAGCACAGATACGCAGTATTTT.

The rearrangement links TRBV5-4 to TRBJ1-2, with 9 bases identical to TRBD1. Looked up from germline, CDR1 is SGHNT and CDR2 is YYREEE (reference sequence). V trimming: 5 bases; J trimming: 4 bases; junction bases outside the gene matches: 9. The CDR3 spans 15 residues. In nucleotides, the CDR3 is TGTGCCAGCAGTTACCCCGGGACAGGGCTCTATGGCTACACCTTC. It codes for CASSYPGTGLYGYTF.

This clonotype has a count of ten or more. This rearrangement joins TRBV5-1 to TRBJ2-7; D possibly matches TRBD1 or TRBD2 (6 bases each). Germline V gives CDR1 SGHRS, CDR2 YFSETQ. V lost 4 bases to trimming and J lost 2 bases, with 19 bases between them. This CDR3 is built from 16 residues. The chain's CDR3 is CASSANVGASAYEQYF. For the CDR3, the DNA is TGCGCCAGCAGCGCGAACGTGGGGGCTAGCGCCTACGAGCAGTACTTC. The full variable domain, completed using reference TRBV5-1 and TRBJ2-7, is KAGVTQTPRYLIKTRGQQVTLSCSPISGHRSVSWYQQTPGQGLQFLFEYFSETQRNKGNFPGRFSGRQFSNSRSEMNVSTLELGDSALYLCASSANVGASAYEQYFGPGTRLTVT.

The genes are TRBV18 and TRBJ1-5; 7 bases fit TRBD1. V was clipped by 3 bases and J by 5 bases; unmatched bases: 13. CDR3 length: 17 residues. Germline CDR1 KGHSH, CDR2 LQKENI. CDR3 coding DNA: TGTGCCAGCTCACCCCGGGGACCCGGGACAGTCGATCAGCCCCAGCATTTT. It yields the protein CASSPRGPGTVDQPQHF.

This clonotype was counted at least ten times. This chain's CDR3 is CSARDSAVPGRGNQPQHF. The CDR3 coding sequence is TGCAGTGCTAGAGATTCGGCAGTACCCGGGAGAGGCAATCAGCCCCAGCATTTT. V gene TRBV20-1 combines with J gene TRBJ1-5; D unclear. CDR1 is DFQATT and CDR2 is SNEGSKA in the germline V gene (reference sequence). Trimming removed 0 bases at V and 2 bases at J, with 20 bases between. This CDR3 contains 18 residues.

This clonotype was seen repeatedly, ten times or more. V gene TRBV2 combines with J gene TRBJ2-7; 8 nucleotides match TRBD1. Germline V gives CDR1 SNHLY, CDR2 FYNNEI. The junction had 10 bases not matched to a gene; V was cut back by 6 bases and J by 6 bases. The CDR3 covers 14 residues. The CDR3 spells CASSSGTGNGEQYF. The CDR3 bases are TGTGCCAGCAGCTCCGGGACAGGTAATGGCGAGCAGTACTTC.

This clonotype was recorded at least ten times. CDR3 protein: CASSGEIHQPQHF. CDR3 in DNA: TGTGCCAGCTCAGGAGAGATACATCAGCCCCAGCATTTT. The rearrangement joins TRBV18 to TRBJ1-5; D gene unclear. V gave up 5 bases and J gave up 5 bases, with 10 bases separating them. The CDR3 totals 13 residues. Germline V CDR1 and CDR2: KGHSH, LQKENI.

V gene TRBV5-6 combines with J gene TRBJ1-2; unclear D gene. Trimming left V 0 bases short and J 4 bases short, with 13 bases between. In germline, CDR1 is SGHDT, CDR2 YYEEEE. CDR3 length equals 15 residues. The CDR3: CASSLELSLSYGYTF. Written as DNA, the CDR3 is TGTGCCAGCAGCTTGGAGCTTTCCCTGAGCTATGGCTACACCTTC.